Each of the 17 T cell receptor beta chains below was sequenced from the same sample in a study of blood T cells in healthy people across ages. A second PCR, run for about 7 to 11 cycles, used a sample-barcoded 5' primer plus a J-beta primer mix. TCRdb itself ran the 5' RACE reads through MiXCR, one entry per CDR3 protein. The sample includes under 850,000 distinct CDR3 sequences, about 37% of them seen just once. Sequenced: blood. The receptors derive from a man younger than 35 in good health.

The V and J genes are TRBV4-2 and TRBJ2-7; no definite D call. The DNA end favors TRBJ2-5, so the J call may be wrong. The CDR3 is 12 residues long. Germline V gene sequence: CDR1 LGHNA, CDR2 YNFKEQ. CDR3 protein: CASSQDSETQYF. The CDR3 nucleotides read TGTGCCAGCAGCCAAGATTCGGAGACCCAGTACTTC.

This clonotype was recorded many times. The genes are TRBV29-1 and TRBJ1-4, with a tentative D call TRBD1 (5 bases). V lost 6 bases, J lost 2 bases, and 13 bases lay in between. The CDR3 has 14 amino acids. Germline V gene lookup returns CDR1 SQVTM and CDR2 ANQGSEA. CDR3 protein: CSVRRPGTNEKLFF. CDR3 nucleotides: TGCAGCGTCCGTCGACCAGGGACTAATGAAAAACTGTTTTTT. The entire variable domain, with the rest obtained from reference TRBV29-1 and TRBJ1-4, is as follows: SAVISQKPSRDICQRGTSLTIQCQVDSQVTMMFWYRQQPGQSLTLIATANQGSEATYESGFVIDKFPISRPNLTFSTLTVSNMSPEDSSIYLCSVRRPGTNEKLFFGSGTQLSVL.

This clonotype was counted ten times or more. This rearrangement joins TRBV12-3 or TRBV12-4 to TRBJ1-4; D perhaps matches TRBD1 (6 bases). The V and J ends lost 7 bases and 10 bases respectively, with 16 bases between them. The length of the CDR3 is 13 residues. CDR3 DNA sequence: TGTGCCAGCATGGCCCCGGGGGGCGGAAAACTGTTTTTT. It encodes CASMAPGGGKLFF.

This clonotype was counted only a few times. This chain joins TRBV30 and TRBJ1-2; 7 bases match TRBD1. The germline CDR1 and CDR2 sequences are GTSNPN and SVGIG (reference sequence). The V segment lost 5 bases and the J segment 7 bases; nucleotides outside the gene matches: 10. The CDR3 sequence is 13 residues long. The CDR3 here is CAWQSGTAFGYTF. CDR3 in DNA: TGTGCCTGGCAATCCGGGACAGCTTTTGGCTACACCTTC.

The chain has TRBV7-8 and TRBJ2-3, with 7 bases aligning to TRBD2. J gave up 3 bases and V 6 bases, and 9 bases lay outside the gene matches. Germline V gene sequence: CDR1 SGHVS, CDR2 FQNEAQ. There are 15 residues in the CDR3. CDR3 sequence (DNA): TGTGCCAGCAGTTTTCCGAGGGGAGGGACAGATACGCAGTATTTT. Protein product: CASSFPRGGTDTQYF. Full variable domain (remainder filled in from reference TRBV7-8 and TRBJ2-3): GAGVSQSPRYKVAKRGQDVALRCDPISGHVSLFWYQQALGQGPEFLTYFQNEAQLDKSGLPSDRFFAERPEGSVSTLKIQRTQQEDSAVYLCASSFPRGGTDTQYFGPGTRLTVL.

Concerning this clonotype: A junction boundary mismatches the germline segment, possibly from a read error. This chain connects TRBV12-3 or TRBV12-4 to TRBJ2-3; 10 nucleotides agree with TRBD2. The CDR3 is 15 amino acids. The CDR3 DNA follows: TGTGCCAGCAGTCGACCTAGCGGGGGTGCAGATATGCAGTATTTT. This translates into CASSRPSGGADMQYF.

V and J are TRBV2 and TRBJ1-5, with 9 positions matching TRBD1. V lost 6 bases and J lost 6; bases outside the gene matches: 6. Germline values: CDR1 SNHLY, CDR2 FYNNEI. The CDR3 is 14 residues long. CDR3 sequence reads: CASSRDRGTQPQHF. The CDR3 region has the DNA TGTGCCAGCAGCCGAGACAGGGGGACTCAGCCCCAGCATTTT.

The chain links TRBV12-3 or TRBV12-4 to TRBJ1-2, with 8 bases identical to TRBD1. V shed 5 bases and J 4 bases; nucleotides not matched to a gene: 9. This CDR3 region has 15 residues. The CDR3 spells CASSAAGQASYGYTF. The CDR3 DNA reads as TGTGCCAGCAGTGCCGCGGGACAGGCTTCCTATGGCTACACCTTC.

About this clonotype: This could be a read error, since a much larger clone is one nucleotide away. The J gene is TRBJ2-1, the V gene TRBV20-1; the D gene could be TRBD1 or TRBD2 (5 bases each). Germline CDR1 DFQATT, CDR2 SNEGSKA (reference sequence). The CDR3 runs 18 residues. Trimming took off 4 bases at V and 3 bases at J, with 25 bases between the two ends. The CDR3: CSAKFLGEWRGLYNEQFF. Here the CDR3 DNA reads TGCAGTGCTAAATTTTTAGGGGAGTGGAGAGGGCTCTACAATGAGCAGTTCTTC.

This clonotype was detected a few times. This sequence joins TRBV6-1 and TRBJ1-5; perhaps TRBD1 as D (6 bases). With 5 bases removed from V and 5 bases from J, the gap between germline ends came to 16 bases. This CDR3 is 15 amino acids long. Germline loops: CDR1 MNHNS, CDR2 SASEGT. The CDR3 is CASSPRTEFDQPQHF. The CDR3 DNA is TGTGCCAGCAGTCCCCGGACAGAGTTTGATCAGCCCCAGCATTTT.

In its sample, this clonotype was seen a few times. CDR3 amino acids: CASSSRQPASGELFF. The CDR3, as DNA: TGTGCCAGCAGCTCTCGCCAACCGGCGTCCGGGGAGCTGTTTTTT. The V gene is TRBV13, the J gene TRBJ2-2, with D hard to call. The CDR3 is made up of 15 amino acids. CDR1 and CDR2 (germline): PRHDT, FYEKMQ (reference sequence). V lost 4 bases, J lost 6 bases, and 15 bases lay in between.

This clonotype was detected once. The chain combines TRBV28 with TRBJ1-4, with no clear D. Per the germline V gene, CDR1 is MDHEN and CDR2 is SYDVKM. V shed 4 bases and J shed 7 bases, with 19 bases lying between them. There are 16 residues in the CDR3. The DNA of the CDR3 is TGTGCCAGCAGTTCCGCCACCCTGGACCCTACTGAAAAACTGTTTTTT. Encoded protein: CASSSATLDPTEKLFF.

This clonotype was detected many times. This chain uses TRBV20-1 with TRBJ1-2; no reliable D call. V lost 3 bases and J 5 bases, leaving 10 bases between the germline ends. The CDR3 is 12 residues long. From germline, CDR1 is DFQATT and CDR2 SNEGSKA (reference sequence). The CDR3 DNA reads TGCAGTGCTAGTTTGTACAGTTATGGCTACACCTTC. Translated, it gives CSASLYSYGYTF.

The chain carries TRBV15 and TRBJ1-1; D ambiguous. The ends were cut back, 1 base at V and 8 bases at J, with 8 bases in the middle. Germline-derived CDR1 and CDR2 are LNHNV and YYDKDF (reference sequence). This CDR3 comprises 12 residues. CDR3 residues: CATSRVGEEAFF. CDR3 in DNA: TGTGCCACCAGCAGAGTGGGAGAGGAAGCTTTCTTT.

The V call is TRBV19, the J call TRBJ2-5; 9 bases match TRBD1. The CDR3 covers 13 residues. J gave up 3 bases and V 7 bases, and 3 bases lay outside the gene matches. Germline V gene sequence: CDR1 LNHDA, CDR2 SQIVND (reference sequence). CDR3: CASIRTGEETQYF. Here the CDR3 DNA reads TGTGCCAGTATCAGGACAGGGGAAGAGACCCAGTACTTC. Drawing the rest from reference TRBV19 and TRBJ2-5, the complete variable domain is DGGITQSPKYLFRKEGQNVTLSCEQNLNHDAMYWYRQDPGQGLRLIYYSQIVNDFQKGDIAEGYSVSREKKESFPLTVTSAQKNPTAFYLCASIRTGEETQYFGPGTRLLVL.

This clonotype has a count of ten or more. The V gene is TRBV7-9, the J gene TRBJ2-7, with D perhaps matching TRBD2 (6 bases). V was cut by 2 bases and J by 3 bases, with 11 bases left in between. Germline CDR1 SEHNR, CDR2 FQNEAQ (reference sequence). The CDR3 consists of 14 residues. CDR3 in amino acids: CASSLSAGFYEQYF. In DNA, the CDR3 is TGTGCCAGCAGCTTAAGTGCGGGATTCTACGAGCAGTACTTC.

For this clonotype: A read error may explain this, as a much larger clone is one base away. V and J are TRBV6-5 and TRBJ1-2, with D possibly being TRBD1 (6 bases). Germline CDR1 reads MNHEY; CDR2 reads SVGAGI. The CDR3 spans 13 residues. CDR3 amino acids: CASSPQGSRGCTF. The CDR3 DNA sequence: TGTGCCAGCAGCCCACAGGGATCGCGCGGCTGCACCTTC.